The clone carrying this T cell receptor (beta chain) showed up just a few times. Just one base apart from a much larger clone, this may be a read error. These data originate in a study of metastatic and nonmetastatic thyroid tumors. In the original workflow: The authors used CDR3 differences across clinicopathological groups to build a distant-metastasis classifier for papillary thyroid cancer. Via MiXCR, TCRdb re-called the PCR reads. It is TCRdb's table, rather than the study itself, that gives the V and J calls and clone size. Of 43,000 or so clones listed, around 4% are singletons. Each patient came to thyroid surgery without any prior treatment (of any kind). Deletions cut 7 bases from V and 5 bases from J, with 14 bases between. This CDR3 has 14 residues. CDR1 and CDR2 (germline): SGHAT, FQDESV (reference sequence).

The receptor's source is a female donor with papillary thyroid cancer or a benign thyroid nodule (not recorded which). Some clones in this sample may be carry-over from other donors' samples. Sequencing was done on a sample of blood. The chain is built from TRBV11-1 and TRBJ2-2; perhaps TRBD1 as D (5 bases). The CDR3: CASNLRASTGELFF. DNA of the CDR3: TGTGCCAGCAACCTCAGGGCGTCAACCGGGGAGCTGTTTTTT.